These T cell receptor beta chains were read from a single sample in a study of cytomegalovirus exposure and HLA in healthy donors. Clones were read by immunoSEQ multiplex PCR, and TCRdb kept only the in-frame ones, dropping some. The table lists 150,000 to 200,000 clones, approximately 84% of them singletons. The specimen was PBMCs. These TCRs come from a young woman in good health and CMV-seropositive. Both conserved end residues are part of each CDR3. The order of the fields is CDR3 protein, CDR3 DNA, D gene, V gene, clone size, J gene. D genes are given only for firm matches. Only some rows state a clone size, as once, few, many or a class for expanded clones.

CDR3 protein: CASSPRTSGTGYEQYF
CDR3 DNA: TGTGCCAGCTCACCACGGACTAGCGGGACGGGCTACGAGCAGTACTTC
D gene: TRBD2
V gene: TRBV18
clone size: NA
J gene: TRBJ2-7

CDR3 protein: CATSRVAERDEQFF
CDR3 DNA: TGTGCCACCAGCAGAGTAGCGGAAAGGGATGAGCAGTTCTTC
D gene: NA
V gene: TRBV15
clone size: few
J gene: TRBJ2-1

CDR3 protein: CASSLTSLDTQYF
CDR3 DNA: TGTGCCAGCAGTCTTACCTCACTGGATACGCAGTATTTT
D gene: NA
V gene: TRBV28
clone size: once
J gene: TRBJ2-3

CDR3 protein: CSVVGRQYGYTF
CDR3 DNA: TGCAGCGTGGTGGGCAGGCAGTATGGCTACACCTTC
D gene: NA
V gene: TRBV29-1
clone size: NA
J gene: TRBJ1-2

CDR3 protein: CAISVGRGPSGGELFF
CDR3 DNA: TGTGCCATCAGTGTCGGGAGGGGGCCTTCGGGCGGGGAGCTGTTTTTT
D gene: NA
V gene: TRBV10-3
clone size: few
J gene: TRBJ2-2

CDR3 protein: CASTNRGYSTDTQYF
CDR3 DNA: TGTGCCAGCACCAACAGGGGCTACAGCACAGATACGCAGTATTTT
D gene: TRBD1
V gene: TRBV6-5
clone size: NA
J gene: TRBJ2-3

CDR3 protein: CASSLDDSLTEQYF
CDR3 DNA: TGTGCCAGCAGTTTGGACGACAGCCTGACGGAGCAGTACTTC
D gene: NA
V gene: TRBV28
clone size: NA
J gene: TRBJ2-7

CDR3 protein: CASSFLGGMETQYF
CDR3 DNA: TGCGCCAGCAGCTTTCTCGGAGGGATGGAGACCCAGTACTTC
D gene: NA
V gene: TRBV5-1
clone size: NA
J gene: TRBJ2-5

CDR3 protein: CASSLTGEETQYF
CDR3 DNA: TGCGCCAGCAGCCTGACAGGGGAAGAGACCCAGTACTTC
D gene: TRBD1
V gene: TRBV5-1
clone size: NA
J gene: TRBJ2-5

CDR3 protein: CASSSLGQDRYEQYF
CDR3 DNA: TGTGCCAGCAGTTCACTTGGTCAGGATAGGTACGAGCAGTACTTC
D gene: NA
V gene: TRBV27
clone size: few
J gene: TRBJ2-7

CDR3 protein: CASSIRGTSDVAKTQYF
CDR3 DNA: TGTGCCAGTAGTATCCGCGGGACTAGCGACGTAGCAAAGACCCAGTACTTC
D gene: TRBD2
V gene: TRBV19
clone size: few
J gene: TRBJ2-5

CDR3 protein: CASSLQNNEKLFF
CDR3 DNA: TGTGCCAGCAGTTTACAGAATAATGAAAAACTGTTTTTT
D gene: NA
V gene: TRBV27
clone size: NA
J gene: TRBJ1-4

CDR3 protein: CASKQGLEDFNSPLHF
CDR3 DNA: TGTGCCAGTAAACAGGGGCTCGAAGACTTCAATTCACCCCTCCACTTT
D gene: TRBD1
V gene: TRBV19
clone size: NA
J gene: TRBJ1-6

CDR3 protein: CASSLVGAGVADEQFF
CDR3 DNA: TGCGCCAGCAGCTTGGTTGGAGCGGGAGTGGCTGATGAGCAGTTCTTC
D gene: TRBD2
V gene: TRBV5-1
clone size: NA
J gene: TRBJ2-1

CDR3 protein: CSARAGTNEFF
CDR3 DNA: TGCAGTGCTAGAGCCGGGACTAACGAATTCTTC
D gene: TRBD2
V gene: TRBV20-1
clone size: NA
J gene: TRBJ2-1

CDR3 protein: CASSPRAGTGELFF
CDR3 DNA: TGTGCCAGCAGTCCTAGGGCGGGGACCGGGGAGCTGTTTTTT
D gene: NA
V gene: TRBV7-8
clone size: NA
J gene: TRBJ2-2

CDR3 protein: CASSEGTVGTDTQYF
CDR3 DNA: TGTGCCAGCAGTGAGGGCACCGTAGGCACAGATACGCAGTATTTT
D gene: NA
V gene: TRBV2
clone size: once
J gene: TRBJ2-3

CDR3 protein: CASSGQVETQYF
CDR3 DNA: TGCGCCAGCAGTGGACAGGTAGAGACCCAGTACTTC
D gene: NA
V gene: TRBV10-2
clone size: NA
J gene: TRBJ2-5

CDR3 protein: CASSQEASGGTDTQYF
CDR3 DNA: TGCGCCAGCAGCCAAGAGGCTAGCGGGGGGACAGATACGCAGTATTTT
D gene: TRBD2
V gene: TRBV4-1
clone size: NA
J gene: TRBJ2-3

CDR3 protein: CASSEIPSGGVNTGELFF
CDR3 DNA: TGTGCCAGCAGTGAAATACCTAGCGGGGGCGTGAACACCGGGGAGCTGTTTTTT
D gene: TRBD2
V gene: TRBV25-1
clone size: NA
J gene: TRBJ2-2

CDR3 protein: CASSLQVGNTEAFF
CDR3 DNA: TGTGCCAGTAGCCTACAGGTGGGGAACACTGAAGCTTTCTTT
D gene: NA
V gene: TRBV19
clone size: NA
J gene: TRBJ1-1

CDR3 protein: CASSLDGGWSSYNEQFF
CDR3 DNA: TGTGCCAGCAGCTTAGATGGGGGGTGGAGCTCCTACAATGAGCAGTTCTTC
D gene: NA
V gene: TRBV7-8
clone size: few
J gene: TRBJ2-1

CDR3 protein: CASSVTTSYEQYF
CDR3 DNA: TGTGCCAGCAGCGTCACTACATCCTACGAGCAGTACTTC
D gene: NA
V gene: TRBV9
clone size: NA
J gene: TRBJ2-7

CDR3 protein: CASSLAPSHEKLFF
CDR3 DNA: TGTGCCAGCAGCTTAGCCCCCAGTCATGAAAAACTGTTTTTT
D gene: NA
V gene: TRBV7-9
clone size: NA
J gene: TRBJ1-4

CDR3 protein: CASSRQNTEAFF
CDR3 DNA: TGTGCCAGCAGTCGACAAAACACTGAAGCTTTCTTT
D gene: NA
V gene: TRBV21-1
clone size: NA
J gene: TRBJ1-1

CDR3 protein: CASSLEGSEQYF
CDR3 DNA: TGTGCCAGCAGCTTGGAGGGGTCCGAGCAGTACTTC
D gene: NA
V gene: TRBV11-2
clone size: NA
J gene: TRBJ2-7

CDR3 protein: CASSPETSQAKNIQYF
CDR3 DNA: TGTGCCAGCTCACCCGAAACGAGCCAAGCCAAAAACATTCAGTACTTC
D gene: NA
V gene: TRBV18
clone size: NA
J gene: TRBJ2-4

CDR3 protein: CASITRPGAGELFF
CDR3 DNA: TGTGCCAGCATAACCCGTCCCGGGGCCGGGGAGCTGTTTTTT
D gene: NA
V gene: TRBV7-8
clone size: NA
J gene: TRBJ2-2

CDR3 protein: CASSQDPAGSLYEQYF
CDR3 DNA: TGCGCCAGCAGCCAAGATCCTGCGGGAAGTTTGTACGAGCAGTACTTC
D gene: NA
V gene: TRBV4-1
clone size: few
J gene: TRBJ2-7

CDR3 protein: CASSARTGRNTGELFF
CDR3 DNA: TGTGCCAGCAGCGCCAGGACAGGGAGGAACACCGGGGAGCTGTTTTTT
D gene: TRBD1
V gene: TRBV9
clone size: once
J gene: TRBJ2-2

CDR3 protein: CASRRQGRQPQHF
CDR3 DNA: TGTGCCAGCAGGCGACAGGGAAGGCAGCCCCAGCATTTT
D gene: TRBD1
V gene: TRBV28
clone size: NA
J gene: TRBJ1-5

CDR3 protein: CASSLVRRGWETQYF
CDR3 DNA: TGTGCCAGCAGTTTAGTTAGACGGGGGTGGGAGACCCAGTACTTC
D gene: NA
V gene: TRBV27
clone size: few
J gene: TRBJ2-5

CDR3 protein: CASSSRVGGTQYF
CDR3 DNA: TGTGCCAGCAGCTCTCGAGTCGGGGGGACCCAGTACTTC
D gene: NA
V gene: TRBV11-3
clone size: NA
J gene: TRBJ2-5

CDR3 protein: CASSTGQVRGYGYTF
CDR3 DNA: TGTGCCAGTAGTACCGGACAGGTTAGGGGATATGGCTACACCTTC
D gene: TRBD1
V gene: TRBV19
clone size: NA
J gene: TRBJ1-2

CDR3 protein: CASTGWGLDEKLFF
CDR3 DNA: TGTGCCAGCACCGGATGGGGGCTGGATGAAAAACTGTTTTTT
D gene: NA
V gene: TRBV9
clone size: NA
J gene: TRBJ1-4

CDR3 protein: CASRRAHEQFF
CDR3 DNA: TGTGCCAGCAGGCGGGCCCATGAGCAGTTCTTC
D gene: NA
V gene: TRBV6-5
clone size: NA
J gene: TRBJ2-1

CDR3 protein: CATSLGPSGTDTQYF
CDR3 DNA: TGTGCCACCAGCCTTGGGCCTAGCGGCACAGATACGCAGTATTTT
D gene: NA
V gene: TRBV15
clone size: NA
J gene: TRBJ2-3

CDR3 protein: CASAENTEAFF
CDR3 DNA: TGTGCCAGCGCAGAGAACACTGAAGCTTTCTTT
D gene: NA
V gene: TRBV2
clone size: many
J gene: TRBJ1-1

CDR3 protein: CASSEKIDQFF
CDR3 DNA: TGTGCCAGCAGTGAGAAAATAGATCAGTTCTTC
D gene: NA
V gene: TRBV2
clone size: NA
J gene: TRBJ2-1

CDR3 protein: CASSQELTFYEQYF
CDR3 DNA: TGCGCCAGCAGCCAAGAACTGACTTTTTACGAGCAGTACTTC
D gene: NA
V gene: TRBV4-1
clone size: NA
J gene: TRBJ2-7

CDR3 protein: CASSLETGTATTF
CDR3 DNA: TGTGCCAGCAGCTTGGAGACGGGAACGGCTACGACCTTC
D gene: NA
V gene: TRBV5-5
clone size: NA
J gene: TRBJ1-2

CDR3 protein: CASSQSMEGDGNTIYF
CDR3 DNA: TGCGCCAGCAGTCAATCGATGGAAGGAGATGGAAACACCATATATTTT
D gene: NA
V gene: TRBV23-1
clone size: NA
J gene: TRBJ1-3

CDR3 protein: CASSDWARGGNGELFF
CDR3 DNA: TGCGCCAGCAGCGACTGGGCCCGGGGGGGCAACGGGGAGCTGTTTTTT
D gene: TRBD2
V gene: TRBV5-1
clone size: NA
J gene: TRBJ2-2

CDR3 protein: CASSVDMHNEQFF
CDR3 DNA: TGTGCCAGCAGCGTGGACATGCACAATGAGCAGTTCTTC
D gene: NA
V gene: TRBV9
clone size: NA
J gene: TRBJ2-1

CDR3 protein: CASSLYGTQETQYF
CDR3 DNA: TGCGCCAGCAGCCTGTACGGGACACAAGAGACCCAGTACTTC
D gene: NA
V gene: TRBV5-1
clone size: NA
J gene: TRBJ2-5

CDR3 protein: CASSLTGTSGRTDTQYF
CDR3 DNA: TGTGCCAGCAGTCTCACCGGGACTAGCGGCCGCACAGATACGCAGTATTTT
D gene: TRBD2
V gene: TRBV27
clone size: once
J gene: TRBJ2-3